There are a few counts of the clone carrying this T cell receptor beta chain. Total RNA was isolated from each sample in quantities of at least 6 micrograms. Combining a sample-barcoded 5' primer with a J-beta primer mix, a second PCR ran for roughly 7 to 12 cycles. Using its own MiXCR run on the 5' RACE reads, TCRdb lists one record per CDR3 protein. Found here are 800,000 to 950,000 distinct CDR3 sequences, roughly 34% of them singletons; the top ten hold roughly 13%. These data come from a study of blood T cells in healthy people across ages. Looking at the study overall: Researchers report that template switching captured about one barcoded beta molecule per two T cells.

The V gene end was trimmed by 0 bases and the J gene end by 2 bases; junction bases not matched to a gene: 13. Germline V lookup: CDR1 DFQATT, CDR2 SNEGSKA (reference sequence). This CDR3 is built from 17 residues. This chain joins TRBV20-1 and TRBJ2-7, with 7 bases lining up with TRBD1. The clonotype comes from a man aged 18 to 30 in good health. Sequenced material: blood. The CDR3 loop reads CSARDYGERTGTYEQYF. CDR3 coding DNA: TGCAGTGCTAGAGATTACGGCGAGAGGACAGGAACCTACGAGCAGTACTTC.